This T cell receptor beta chain was observed in a study of STAT3 mutations in large granular lymphocyte leukemia. Across the whole study: Roughly half of the longitudinally sequenced T-LGLL patients carried detectable canonical activating STAT3 mutations. Whole-study results and caveats: In several patients, dominant TCR clone burden exceeded STAT3 mutant burden. Some patients had persisting codominant clonotypes that could mask small clones. Every T-LGLL patient had at least one immunodominant TCRbeta clonotype.

In the case of this clone: Its antigen is currently unknown.

Repertoires were generated with immunoSEQ multiplex PCR, while TCRdb's copy carries only in-frame clones and drops some. The sample records approximately 4,100 clones, around 80% being singletons. This TCR derives from a man between 35 and 55 years old with T-cell large granular lymphocyte leukemia. Some clones in this sample may be carry-over from other donors' samples. Material for sequencing was peripheral blood mononuclear cells.

The CDR3 here is CASSVGPSGGAGEYEQYF. The CDR3, as DNA: TGTGCCAGCAGCGTAGGTCCCAGCGGGGGGGCAGGGGAGTACGAGCAGTACTTC. V usage is TRBV9 and J usage is TRBJ2-7, with TRBD2 matching 10 bases. The CDR3 loop spans 18 amino acids. V trimming: 0 bases; J trimming: 4 bases; junction bases outside the gene matches: 13. CDR1 and CDR2 from the germline V gene are SGDLS and YYNGEE.